The source of this TCR beta chain is a study of human T cells and chemical hapten exposure. The library tagged individual cDNA molecules with unique molecular identifiers. TCRdb called the RACE reads again in MiXCR, with one record for every CDR3 protein. The sample lists some 170,000 distinct CDR3 sequences; 28% were seen once. Regarding time point: patch test 3, about 24 weeks after DPC sensitization. As for treatment: therapeutic diphenylcyclopropenone sensitization with weekly scalp DPC. CDR3 length: 16 residues. The V end was cut by 6 bases, the J end by 2 bases, with 16 bases between. The chain uses TRBV12-3 or TRBV12-4 and TRBJ2-2, with D tentatively TRBD1 or TRBD2 (5 bases each). The TCR sequence derives from a woman aged 18-29 years with alopecia areata. Some clones in this sample may be carry-over from other donors' samples. This specimen consisted of whole blood, obtained in connection with sensitization to the hapten diphenylcyclopropenone (DPC). The CDR3 loop reads CASSVGGTLNTGELFF. CDR3 in DNA: TGTGCCAGCAGCGTAGGTGGGACCCTCAACACCGGGGAGCTGTTTTTT.